The 13 T cell receptor beta chains in this list originate from one sample, sequenced in a study of cytomegalovirus exposure and HLA in healthy donors. PCR employed 60 Vbeta and 13 Jbeta primers. Method: immunoSEQ multiplex PCR; TCRdb's copy keeps in-frame clones and lacks some. The top ten hold 7.5% to 9% of the sample, which has about 120,000 clones, approximately 80% seen once. What was sequenced was PBMCs. All receptors derive from a female donor in good health and CMV-seropositive.

The V gene is TRBV7-9, the J gene TRBJ1-1, with a tentative D call TRBD1 (5 bases). CDR1 SEHNR and CDR2 FQNEAQ come from the germline V gene (reference sequence). This CDR3 is built from 16 residues. The V gene lost 4 bases and the J gene lost 1 base, with 16 bases spanning the gap. The CDR3 DNA sequence: TGTGCCAGCAGCTCACCTCAGGGTAAGGGGAACACTGAAGCTTTCTTT. As protein: CASSSPQGKGNTEAFF.

This rearrangement joins TRBV7-8 to TRBJ1-4; TRBD1 agrees at 9 bases. V was clipped by 6 bases and J by 5 bases; unmatched bases: 7. This CDR3 is 15 amino acids long. The V gene's germline CDR1 is SGHVS and CDR2 FQNEAQ. The CDR3 DNA reads TGTGCCAGCAGTGACTTCGGGACAGGGAATGAAAAACTGTTTTTT. Translating gives CASSDFGTGNEKLFF.

The V call is TRBV5-1, the J call TRBJ1-4; D uncertain. The V and J ends lost 3 bases and 2 bases respectively, with 8 bases between them. Germline CDR1 is SGHRS and CDR2 is YFSETQ. This CDR3 spans 14 amino acids. CDR3 sequence (DNA): TGCGCCAGCAGCTCCGGGTTTACTAATGAAAAACTGTTTTTT. As protein: CASSSGFTNEKLFF.

V gene TRBV21-1 combines with J gene TRBJ1-5; the table gives TRBD1 as D, unverified against the DNA. TRBV21-1 is flagged as a pseudogene. The CDR3 consists of 18 residues. CDR3 coding DNA: TGTGCCAGCAGCTCCCACCGGACACGTTGGGATAGCAATCAGCCCCAGCATTTT. Its protein product is CASSSHRTRWDSNQPQHF.

The rearrangement joins TRBV5-1 to TRBJ1-1, with TRBD1 matching over 9 bases. The CDR3 runs 16 residues. Looked up from germline, CDR1 is SGHRS and CDR2 is YFSETQ. With 4 bases clipped from V and 2 bases from J, the junction kept 9 bases outside the gene matches. The CDR3 nucleotides are TGCGCCAGCAGCCCCGTTTCACAGGGGGCTAACACTGAAGCTTTCTTT. This sequence encodes CASSPVSQGANTEAFF.

This clone showed up just once. The V call is TRBV11-2, the J call TRBJ1-5, with no clear D. CDR1 SGHAT and CDR2 FQNNGV come from the germline V gene. V lost 5 bases and J 4 bases, leaving 12 bases between the germline ends. CDR3 size: 14 residues. CDR3 in DNA: TGTGCCAGCAGCCCGACGGGGTTGAATCAGCCCCAGCATTTT. Protein product: CASSPTGLNQPQHF. Complete variable domain (other parts from reference TRBV11-2 and TRBJ1-5): EAGVAQSPRYKIIEKRQSVAFWCNPISGHATLYWYQQILGQGPKLLIQFQNNGVVDDSQLPKDRFSAERLKGVDSTLKIQPAKLEDSAVYLCASSPTGLNQPQHFGDGTRLSIL.

This clone was counted only a few times. The chain recombines TRBV5-4 with TRBJ1-6; tentative D call: TRBD1 (5 bases). This CDR3 is built from 15 residues. V lost 3 bases to trimming and J lost 8 bases, with 15 bases between them. Germline V gives CDR1 SGHNT, CDR2 YYREEE (reference sequence). CDR3 nucleotide sequence: TGTGCCAGCAGCTCCGGGGGGGGGAATTATTCACCCCTCCACTTT. This translates into CASSSGGGNYSPLHF.

The V and J genes are TRBV15 and TRBJ1-2; no firm D call. V shed 0 bases and J shed 6 bases, with 11 bases lying between them. The CDR3 covers 14 residues. Germline-derived CDR1 and CDR2 are LNHNV and YYDKDF (reference sequence). CDR3 region: CATSRDRGGDGYTF. For the CDR3, the DNA is TGTGCCACCAGCAGAGATCGGGGAGGAGATGGCTACACCTTC.

The CDR3 protein is CASSVDGGGSYEQYF. CDR3 in DNA: TGTGCCAGCAGCGTAGATGGAGGCGGCTCCTACGAGCAGTACTTC. This chain uses TRBV9 with TRBJ2-7; possible D gene TRBD2, 5 bases. Germline-derived CDR1 and CDR2 are SGDLS and YYNGEE. The V and J ends lost 0 bases and 0 bases respectively, with 10 bases between them. This CDR3 is built from 15 residues.

This clone has a single count. The chain carries TRBV7-9 and TRBJ1-4, with TRBD1 matching over 8 bases. V shed 2 bases and J 5 bases; nucleotides not matched to a gene: 10. The CDR3 is 17 amino acids. From germline, CDR1 is SEHNR and CDR2 FQNEAQ (reference sequence). The CDR3 DNA sequence: TGTGCCAGCAGCTTACCTCGGACAGGGCATGAGAATGAAAAACTGTTTTTT. This gives the protein CASSLPRTGHENEKLFF.

The gene calls are TRBV29-1 and TRBJ2-3, with a possible D match to TRBD2 (5 bases). This CDR3 spans 13 amino acids. Germline V lookup: CDR1 SQVTM, CDR2 ANQGSEA. Trimming removed 4 bases at V and 0 bases at J, with 8 bases between. CDR3 sequence (DNA): TGCAGCGTTGGAGGGCCCAGCACAGATACGCAGTATTTT. This encodes CSVGGPSTDTQYF.

Only a few counts were recorded for this clone. The genes are TRBV27 and TRBJ2-2; 8 bases fit TRBD2. This CDR3 spans 19 amino acids. The trim removed 4 bases at V and 5 bases at J, leaving 18 bases unmatched. CDR1 MNHEY and CDR2 SMNVEV come from the germline V gene (reference sequence). The CDR3 sequence is CASSSLLAAGGGWTGELFF. CDR3 DNA: TGTGCCAGCAGTTCCCTATTGGCGGCGGGGGGAGGATGGACCGGGGAGCTGTTTTTT.

This clone was counted only a few times. This chain joins TRBV6-5 and TRBJ1-5; D is possibly TRBD1 (5 bases). The germline gives CDR1 MNHEY, CDR2 SVGAGI. The CDR3 runs to 14 residues. V gave up 4 bases and J gave up 3 bases, with 10 bases separating them. This chain's CDR3 is CASSSGTYNQPQHF. In nucleotides, the CDR3 is TGTGCCAGCAGTTCCGGGACTTACAATCAGCCCCAGCATTTT.